This TCR beta chain was retrieved from a study of T cells in Graves' hyperthyroidism and ophthalmopathy. General study findings and limits: Stable hyperthyroidism and ophthalmopathy were separated using 13 V-J signatures.

Uncontrolled infections, other autoimmune diseases, pregnancy or lactation led to exclusion of patients. Amplified TCR beta CDR3 regions came from RNA transcripts. In the first-round RT-PCR of the TCR CDR3, the HTBI primer set was used. TCRdb passed the multiplex PCR reads through MiXCR, listing each CDR3 protein once. The table includes about 660,000 distinct CDR3 sequences, just under 45% detected once. The CDR3 is 12 amino acids. Germline V gives CDR1 SEHNR, CDR2 FQNEAQ (reference sequence). The V end lost 3 bases, the J end lost 10 bases, and 12 bases lay between the germline ends. This clonotype came up many times. Its antigen is as yet unknown.

The sequencing input was peripheral blood or thyroid tissue (not recorded which). The source is an adult man with Graves' disease, either hyperthyroidism or ophthalmopathy (not recorded which). The rearrangement joins TRBV7-9 to TRBJ1-1; D ambiguous. Written as DNA, the CDR3 is TGTGCCAGCAGCTTTGGAGGAGATGGAGCTTTCTTT. It is translated as CASSFGGDGAFF.